A few counts support the clone carrying this T cell receptor (beta chain). What it binds is not known. Healthy control participants comprised blood bank volunteers in Maryland, USA. Preparation of the unsorted libraries drew on 2 million PBMCs stored at -80 C. The source of the sample is a study of neurological immune-mediated disorders. Looked up from germline, CDR1 is MNHEY and CDR2 is SMNVEV (reference sequence). Trimming shortened V by 0 bases and J by 7 bases, and 15 bases separated the two germline ends. The CDR3 has 15 residues. Findings of the study overall: The level of TCR clonal expansion was highest in patients with HTLV-1-associated myelopathy and lowest in multiple sclerosis, where it fell below the level seen in healthy controls.

Each TCR transcript was tagged with a 10-nucleotide random UMI during 5'RACE. TCRdb reanalysed the 5' RACE reads using MiXCR and keeps one entry per CDR3 protein. The table shows about 76,000 distinct CDR3 sequences, with 15% to 20% occurring only once. This sequence originates from a woman between 40 and 55 years old in good health. This chain links TRBV27 with TRBJ1-2; D remains ambiguous. The material sequenced was PBMCs. This chain's CDR3 is CASSLSKGRVGGYTF. The CDR3 bases are TGTGCCAGCAGTTTATCGAAGGGTAGGGTAGGTGGCTACACCTTC.